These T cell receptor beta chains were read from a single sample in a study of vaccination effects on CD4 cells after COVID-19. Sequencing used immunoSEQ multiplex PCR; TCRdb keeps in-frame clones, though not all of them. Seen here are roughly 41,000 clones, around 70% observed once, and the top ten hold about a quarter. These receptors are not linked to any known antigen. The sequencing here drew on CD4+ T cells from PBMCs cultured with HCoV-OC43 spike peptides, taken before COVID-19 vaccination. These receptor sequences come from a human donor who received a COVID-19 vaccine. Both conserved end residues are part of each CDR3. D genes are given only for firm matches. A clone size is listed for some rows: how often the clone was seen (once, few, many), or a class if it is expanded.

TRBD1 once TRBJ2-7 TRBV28 CASSDRDSFYEQYF TGTGCCAGCAGCGATAGGGACAGCTTCTACGAGCAGTACTTC
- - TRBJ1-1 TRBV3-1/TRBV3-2 CASSQPTGGAFF TGTGCCAGCAGCCAGCCCACAGGTGGGGCTTTCTTT
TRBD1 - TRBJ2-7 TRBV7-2 CASSLGRQGTSYEQYF TGTGCCAGCAGCTTAGGTAGACAGGGGACCTCCTACGAGCAGTACTTC
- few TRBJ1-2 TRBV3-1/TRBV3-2 CASSHDRFESYTF TGTGCCAGCAGCCATGACAGGTTTGAGAGCTACACCTTC
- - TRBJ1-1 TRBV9 CASSGVGMNTEAFF TGTGCCAGCAGCGGGGTGGGCATGAACACTGAAGCTTTCTTT
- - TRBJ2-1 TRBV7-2 CASSLARRGRSYNEQFF TGTGCCAGCAGCTTAGCCCGGCGGGGACGCTCCTACAATGAGCAGTTCTTC
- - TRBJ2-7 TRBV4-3 CASSQDFVRFYEQYF TGCGCCAGCAGCCAAGATTTTGTCAGATTCTACGAGCAGTACTTC
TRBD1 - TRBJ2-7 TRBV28 CASSLRLPGQGYEQYF TGTGCCAGCAGTTTAAGGCTACCGGGACAGGGCTACGAGCAGTACTTC
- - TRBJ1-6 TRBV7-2 CASSLIGTDNSPLHF TGTGCCAGCAGCTTGATAGGTACCGATAATTCACCCCTCCACTTT
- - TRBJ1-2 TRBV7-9 CASSLVNYGYTF TGTGCCAGCAGCTTGGTGAACTATGGCTACACCTTC
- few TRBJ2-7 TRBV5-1 CASSLGTESSYEQYF TGCGCCAGCAGCTTGGGGACAGAAAGCTCCTACGAGCAGTACTTC
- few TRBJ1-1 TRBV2 CASSEQLGREAFF TGTGCCAGCAGTGAGCAGCTGGGTAGGGAAGCTTTCTTT
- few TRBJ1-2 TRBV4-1 CASSPGGINRDDGYTF TGCGCCAGCAGCCCAGGCGGGATAAACAGGGATGATGGCTACACCTTC
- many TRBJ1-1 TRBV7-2 CASRRLWGRVDTEAFF TGTGCCAGCAGGCGTCTGTGGGGAAGGGTGGACACTGAAGCTTTCTTT
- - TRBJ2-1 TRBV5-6 CASSNYNEQFF TGTGCCAGCTCCAATTACAATGAGCAGTTCTTC
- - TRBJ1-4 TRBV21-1 CASSKGRTTNEKLFF TGTGCCAGCAGCAAAGGGCGAACAACTAATGAAAAACTGTTTTTT
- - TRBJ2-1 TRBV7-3 CASSLSRGSYNEQFF TGTGCCAGCAGCTTATCAAGGGGATCCTACAATGAGCAGTTCTTC
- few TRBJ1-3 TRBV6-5 CASSYSREHSGNTIYF TGTGCCAGCAGTTACTCGAGGGAACACTCTGGAAACACCATATATTTT
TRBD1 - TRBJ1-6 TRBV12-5 CAHVIRGALSPLHF TGTGCTCACGTTATCAGGGGGGCGCTTTCACCCCTCCACTTT
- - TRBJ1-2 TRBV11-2 CASSLEASSGYTF TGTGCCAGCAGCTTAGAGGCATCTTCGGGCTACACCTTC
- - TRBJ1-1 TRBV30 CAWTGLNTEAFF TGTGCCTGGACAGGCTTGAACACTGAAGCTTTCTTT
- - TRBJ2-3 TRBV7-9 CASSLGSSPDTQYF TGTGCCAGCAGCTTAGGGTCTAGCCCAGATACGCAGTATTTT
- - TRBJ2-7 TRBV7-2 CASSTHPVVYEQYF TGTGCCAGCAGCACCCACCCAGTCGTATACGAGCAGTACTTC
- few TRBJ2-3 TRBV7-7 CASSFGAGIADTQYF TGTGCTAGCAGCTTCGGAGCGGGTATCGCAGATACGCAGTATTTT
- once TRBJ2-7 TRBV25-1 CASSEGPRGEQYF TGTGCCAGCAGTGAAGGGCCCCGAGGAGAGCAGTACTTC
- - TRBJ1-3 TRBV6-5 CASSPVNSGNTIYF TGTGCCAGCAGCCCCGTTAACTCTGGAAACACCATATATTTT
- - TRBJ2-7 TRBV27 CASRTHRVGEQYF TGTGCCAGCAGAACACACAGGGTAGGCGAGCAGTACTTC
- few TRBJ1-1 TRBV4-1 CASSPVMQQEAFF TGCGCCAGCAGCCCAGTTATGCAGCAGGAAGCTTTCTTT